A single sample is the source of the 24 T cell receptor beta chains below, sequenced in a study of T and B cells in COVID-19 patients. Blood genomic DNA input for TRB amplification was about 240-500 ng. BIOMED2 TRB-A/B primer pools were used in multiplex TRB PCR. TCRdb re-derived calls from the multiplex PCR reads in MiXCR, one entry per CDR3 protein. Among about 5,400 distinct CDR3 sequences, 25% to 30% were seen once, and the ten largest hold approximately 13%. Sequencing was carried out using blood. Source of these receptors: a human donor with active COVID-19.

The chain uses TRBV19 and TRBJ2-1, with 16 bases matching TRBD2. The CDR3 contains 17 residues. Germline assignment: CDR1 LNHDA and CDR2 SQIVND (reference sequence). V shed 5 bases, J shed 12 bases, and the junction held 13 bases outside the gene matches. This CDR3 is CASSSSPGLAGGQGQFF. DNA of the CDR3: TGTGCCAGTAGTTCCTCCCCGGGACTAGCGGGAGGGCAGGGGCAGTTCTTC. The whole variable domain, remainder taken from reference TRBV19 and TRBJ2-1, is DGGITQSPKYLFRKEGQNVTLSCEQNLNHDAMYWYRQDPGQGLRLIYYSQIVNDFQKGDIAEGYSVSREKKESFPLTVTSAQKNPTAFYLCASSSSPGLAGGQGQFFGPGTRLTVL.

This clonotype is classed as medium-sized. V and J are TRBV30 and TRBJ2-7; D not resolved. CDR1 is GTSNPN and CDR2 is SVGIG in the germline V gene (reference sequence). CDR3 size: 12 residues. The V end lost 8 bases, the J end lost 3 bases, and 14 bases lay between the germline ends. CDR3 protein: CAALRGNYEQYF. In nucleotides, the CDR3 is TGTGCCGCACTGCGTGGGAACTACGAGCAGTACTTC.

By proportion, this clonotype is medium-sized. V is TRBV19 and J is TRBJ2-7, with 9 bases that match TRBD1. There are 15 residues in the CDR3. Germline V gene data show CDR1 as LNHDA and CDR2 as SQIVND (reference sequence). Trimming took 4 bases from V and 2 from J; bases not matched to a gene: 6. The CDR3 region is CASSRRRDRAYEQYF. Here the CDR3 DNA reads TGTGCCAGTAGTAGACGCCGGGACAGGGCCTACGAGCAGTACTTC.

In its sample, this clonotype is medium-sized (0.01 to 0.1%). The chain couples TRBV29-1 to TRBJ1-1, with TRBD1 as a possible D gene (6 bases). Germline V gene sequence: CDR1 SQVTM, CDR2 ANQGSEA. The ends were cut back, 7 bases at V and 1 base at J, with 10 bases in the middle. This CDR3 region has 12 residues. CDR3 sequence (DNA): TGCAGCGCCCGGACAGCGAACACTGAAGCTTTCTTT. Translated: CSARTANTEAFF.

This chain joins TRBV12-3 or TRBV12-4 and TRBJ1-5; D may be TRBD1 (6 bases). Trimming removed 5 bases at V and 3 bases at J, with 14 bases between. The CDR3 consists of 15 residues. CDR3 amino acids: CASSRQGLVNQPQHF. The CDR3, as DNA: TGTGCCAGCAGTCGCCAGGGGTTGGTCAATCAGCCCCAGCATTTT.

This clonotype appeared a few times. The J gene is TRBJ1-5, the V gene TRBV5-3; TRBD1 is a possible D gene (5 bases). TRBV5-3 falls under the ORF class, with uncertain function. The CDR3 is 16 amino acids. V was cut by 3 bases and J by 0 bases, with 13 bases left in between. The CDR3 region is CARSWGGEYSNQPQHF. The CDR3, as DNA: TGTGCCAGAAGCTGGGGGGGGGAATATAGCAATCAGCCCCAGCATTTT.

The V call is TRBV5-1, the J call TRBJ2-1, with TRBD2 identical over 13 bases. The length of the CDR3 is 16 residues. Germline CDR1 and CDR2: SGHRS and YFSETQ. The trim removed 4 bases at V and 8 bases at J, leaving 9 bases unmatched. CDR3 nucleotides: TGCGCCAGCAGCCTACCTACTAGCGGGAGGGCCCATGAGCAGTTCTTC. This gives the protein CASSLPTSGRAHEQFF.

This clonotype is medium-sized (0.01 to 0.1%). The chain carries TRBV18 and TRBJ2-7; D not certain. The CDR3 is made up of 15 amino acids. The V end lost 3 bases, the J end lost 0 bases, and 12 bases lay between the germline ends. Germline V gene lookup returns CDR1 KGHSH and CDR2 LQKENI. The CDR3 protein is CASSPRRVSSYEQYF. The DNA for the CDR3 is TGTGCCAGCTCACCCAGACGGGTAAGCTCCTACGAGCAGTACTTC.

About this clonotype: At one end the junction does not follow the germline gene, possibly because of a read error. The chain combines TRBV11-3 with TRBJ2-7; 11 nucleotides agree with TRBD1. The CDR3 runs 15 residues. Germline V gene data show CDR1 as SGHNT and CDR2 as YENEEA. CDR3 amino acids: CASSSVRDRGYDQYF. The CDR3 coding sequence is TGTGCCAGCAGCTCAGTACGGGACAGGGGGTACGATCAGTACTTC.

This clonotype ranks as medium-sized. V usage is TRBV18 and J usage is TRBJ2-7, with D possibly matching TRBD1 (5 bases). Germline-derived CDR1 and CDR2 are KGHSH and LQKENI. V was pared by 2 bases and J by 3 bases, with 8 bases between. The CDR3 has 13 residues. In DNA form, the CDR3 reads TGTGCCAGCTCACCAAACAGGAACTACGAGCAGTACTTC. Amino acid sequence: CASSPNRNYEQYF.

By proportion, this clonotype is medium-sized. J is TRBJ1-1 and V is TRBV11-3; TRBD1 agrees at 7 bases. The V and J ends lost 5 bases and 4 bases, in that order; junction bases with no gene match: 7. CDR3 length: 14 residues. Germline CDR1 is SGHNT and CDR2 is YENEEA. The CDR3 coding sequence is TGTGCCAGCAGCCCGAACAGGGGTGGCACTGAAGCTTTCTTT. This translates into CASSPNRGGTEAFF.

The table lists this clonotype with many counts. The genes are TRBV14 and TRBJ2-1; 9 bases match TRBD1. CDR1 is SGHDN, CDR2 FVKESK, per germline. V was pared by 2 bases and J by 5 bases, with 4 bases of the junction left unmatched. This CDR3 spans 15 amino acids. This chain's CDR3 is CASSQNRGQNNEQFF. CDR3 coding DNA: TGTGCCAGCAGCCAAAACAGGGGGCAGAACAATGAGCAGTTCTTC. Drawing the rest from reference TRBV14 and TRBJ2-1, the complete variable domain is EAGVTQFPSHSVIEKGQTVTLRCDPISGHDNLYWYRRVMGKEIKFLLHFVKESKQDESGMPNNRFLAERTGGTYSTLKVQPAELEDSGVYFCASSQNRGQNNEQFFGPGTRLTVL.

This clonotype ranks as medium-sized (0.01 to 0.1%). CDR3 loop: CASLDRAQETQYF. The CDR3 nucleotides read TGTGCCAGCTTGGACAGGGCACAAGAGACCCAGTACTTC. This rearrangement joins TRBV18 to TRBJ2-5; 8 bases line up with TRBD1. V was pared by 7 bases and J by 2 bases, with 3 bases of the junction left unmatched. The CDR3 covers 13 residues. Germline V gene lookup returns CDR1 KGHSH and CDR2 LQKENI.

V and J are TRBV19 and TRBJ2-5; D perhaps matches TRBD2 (7 bases). The V and J ends lost 5 bases and 5 bases respectively, with 12 bases between them. The length of the CDR3 is 13 residues. Germline values: CDR1 LNHDA, CDR2 SQIVND (reference sequence). DNA of the CDR3: TGTGCCAGTAGTCGGACTAGGGGGGAGACCCAGTACTTC. It codes for CASSRTRGETQYF.

Judged by abundance, this clonotype is medium-sized. This chain uses TRBV15 with TRBJ2-7; TRBD2 might be the D (6 bases). CDR1 is LNHNV and CDR2 is YYDKDF in the germline V gene (reference sequence). The V end was cut by 0 bases, the J end by 4 bases, with 13 bases between. This CDR3 is built from 15 residues. The CDR3 coding sequence is TGTGCCACCAGCAGAGATGTGGGAGGTCCATACGAGCAGTACTTC. Translation: CATSRDVGGPYEQYF.

V is TRBV20-1 and J is TRBJ2-2, with D unclear. The V end lost 5 bases, the J end lost 1 base, and 14 bases lay between the germline ends. This CDR3 has 15 residues. CDR1 is DFQATT, CDR2 SNEGSKA, per germline (reference sequence). Here the CDR3 DNA reads TGCAGTGCTCTCGTAGAAGGGAAGAACACCGGGGAGCTGTTTTTT. Amino acids: CSALVEGKNTGELFF.

As for this clonotype: A much larger clone differs from this one at a single base, so this may be a read error. V gene TRBV7-9 combines with J gene TRBJ2-2; 16 positions match TRBD2. The CDR3 length is 18 residues. Germline V gene data show CDR1 as SEHNR and CDR2 as FQNEAQ (reference sequence). J was trimmed by 7 bases and V by 5 bases; bases with no gene match: 10. The chain's CDR3 is CASSAPGTSGRAVGELFF. The CDR3 coding sequence is TGTGCCAGCAGCGCACCCGGGACTAGCGGGAGGGCCGTCGGGGAGCTGTTTTTT.

This clonotype occurred many times. V is TRBV18 and J is TRBJ1-4; 8 bases map to TRBD1. CDR3 length: 15 amino acids. Per the germline V gene, CDR1 is KGHSH and CDR2 is LQKENI. J lost 4 bases, V lost 3 bases, and 4 bases had no gene match. CDR3 sequence: CASSPRQGHNEKLFF. The CDR3 DNA is TGTGCCAGCTCACCGAGACAGGGGCATAATGAAAAACTGTTTTTT.

This clonotype occurred a few times. The DNA for the CDR3 is TGTGCCAGCAGCTTAGCGAGTTTTAGCGGGGGCGCAGACACCGGGGAGCTGTTTTTT. Residues: CASSLASFSGGADTGELFF. The chain couples TRBV7-9 to TRBJ2-2; TRBD2 matches at 9 bases. The V and J ends lost 0 bases and 3 bases, in that order; junction bases with no gene match: 11. The length of the CDR3 is 19 residues. Per the germline V gene, CDR1 is SEHNR and CDR2 is FQNEAQ (reference sequence).

The gene calls are TRBV11-3 and TRBJ2-4; 8 bases agree with TRBD2. J lost 1 base, V lost 1 base, and 3 bases had no gene match. Per germline, CDR1 SGHNT and CDR2 YENEEA. The CDR3 is 16 residues long. CDR3 in amino acids: CASSLAGGSAKNIQYF. CDR3 sequence (DNA): TGTGCCAGCAGCTTAGCGGGGGGGTCGGCCAAAAACATTCAGTACTTC.

The chain's CDR3 is CASSSPSGSHNEQFF. CDR3 sequence (DNA): TGTGCCAGCAGTTCGCCTAGCGGGTCCCACAATGAGCAGTTCTTC. The rearrangement uses TRBV6-5 and TRBJ2-1, with TRBD2 matching 8 bases. Germline V gene sequence: CDR1 MNHEY, CDR2 SVGAGI. The ends lost 4 bases at V and 5 bases at J; junction bases unmatched: 7. This CDR3 region has 15 residues.

By share of the sample, this clonotype is medium-sized (0.01 to 0.1%). J is TRBJ2-6 and V is TRBV6-1, with D tentatively TRBD2 (6 bases). The CDR3 runs 19 residues. Trimming shortened V by 4 bases and J by 0 bases, and 19 bases separated the two germline ends. Germline CDR1 and CDR2: MNHNS and SASEGT. In nucleotides, the CDR3 is TGTGCCAGCAGTGGGGACTTCATCGCTACGTACTCTGGGGCCAACGTCCTGACTTTC. Translated: CASSGDFIATYSGANVLTF.

This chain joins TRBV11-3 and TRBJ2-3, with 8 bases identical to TRBD2. The CDR3 has 14 residues. In germline, CDR1 is SGHNT, CDR2 YENEEA. With 3 bases clipped from V and 4 bases from J, the junction kept 3 bases outside the gene matches. The CDR3 is CASSFDGRADTQYF. The CDR3 DNA sequence: TGTGCCAGCAGCTTTGACGGGAGGGCAGATACGCAGTATTTT.

This clonotype rates as medium-sized. The chain employs TRBV19 and TRBJ2-7; D remains ambiguous. The ends were cut back, 2 bases at V and 2 bases at J, with 10 bases in the middle. Germline V gene lookup returns CDR1 LNHDA and CDR2 SQIVND (reference sequence). CDR3 size: 14 residues. The CDR3 sequence: CASSIRLLAYEQYF. The CDR3 DNA is TGTGCCAGTAGTATACGGCTACTCGCCTACGAGCAGTACTTC.